Below, one TCR beta chain is given with its context. It lacks a known antigen. No much larger clone is present one base from it, and per-base qualities are unavailable. The data belong to a study of blood T cells in healthy people across ages (dated by TCRdb to 2015 to 2017). Regarding the research as a whole: In model experiments, template switching captured about one uniquely barcoded TCR beta cDNA molecule for every two T cells. Using deep sequencing normalized with unique cDNA molecular identifiers, the study measured how TCR beta repertoire diversity changes with age. Four age groups were formed from the donors: young (average approximately 15 years), middle-aged (just under 40), aged (roughly 59) and long-lived (around 82). To avoid experimental bias, donors of different ages were distributed randomly across sequencing lanes. The study analyzed two additional independent replicas of 1 million unique cDNA reads from the same blood draw for two donors, one aged 18 to 29 and one aged 80 or older. What the work shows at the level of the full study, not this receptor alone: Because donor CMV infection status was unknown, age-related changes in expanded clonotypes were potentially confounded. A strong correlation was found between observed TCR beta diversity and the percentage of naive T cells measured by flow cytometry. Estimates of total diversity based on one million sequenced T cells were considered lower bounds and underestimates. Compared with the aged group, more naive CD4+ T cells, fewer expanded clones and increased TCR diversity were shown by the long-lived group, suggesting age selection. Because profiling used bulk unsorted PBMCs, naive and antigen-experienced compartments could not be compared conclusively. As age increased, observed TCR beta diversity per million T cells dropped in a roughly linear way, and a significant reduction was already evident by age roughly 36.

The library was prepared using 5' RACE. The sequencing machine was an Illumina HiSeq 2500. A second about 7 to 12 cycle PCR used a sample-barcoded 5' primer and a J-beta primer mix. A template-switch 5' adaptor carrying 12 random nucleotides introduced a unique molecular identifier onto each TCR beta cDNA molecule. Each sample yielded at least 3 million CDR3-containing paired-end reads. First-strand cDNA was synthesized from all RNA with the Mint cDNA synthesis kit, primed by a TRBC-specific oligonucleotide. Following uracil-DNA glycosylase treatment, all cDNA underwent a first 18-cycle PCR with the universal primers M1SS and BC2_uni_R. As for the original processing: Normalization of each sample was performed by random selection of 1 million high-quality reads, each carrying a distinct molecular identifier. Instead of being binned into consensus sequences, reads with shared molecular identifiers were discarded. MiTCR, set to a Q25 quality threshold and the strictest error-elimination algorithm, was used for CDR3 identification, clonotype clustering and error correction. Lower-bound total TCR beta diversity was estimated with a nonparametric unseen species model using Euler transformation. TCRdb trimmed public reads at Q25 via fastp, called clones via MiXCR and kept in-frame beta chains. Every entry covers one CDR3 protein and lists the most common genes and DNA from its rows. It is TCRdb's table, rather than the study itself, that gives the V and J calls and clone size. Across this sample there are around 1.7 million distinct CDR3 sequences, with roughly 28% seen only once. 7.7% of the sample comes from the top ten.

V is pared back by 2 bases and J by 7 bases, with 13 bases lying between the germline termini. The germline V gene gives CDR1 as SGHDT and CDR2 as YYEEEE. Measured from the cysteine to the phenylalanine, the CDR3 is 14 residues long. The CDR3 DNA has 42 bases and is translated from base 1. Donors were a few dozen systemically healthy Caucasian individuals from Russia aged about 6 to 100 years. Approximately 9.3 milliliters of peripheral blood were collected from each donor into EDTA-treated Vacutainer tubes. Ficoll-Paque density-gradient centrifugation was used to isolate PBMCs, with at least 7 million per sample. Trizol reagent was used to extract total RNA from PBMCs, with at least 5.5 micrograms per sample. For every donor, an aliquot of PBMCs went through flow cytometry to measure the percentages of naive CD45RAhigh/CD27high T cells.

Sequenced: blood. The clonotype was recovered from a woman aged 25 to 39 in good health. The chain joins TRBV5-6 to TRBJ1-5; the D gene cannot be resolved reliably. The DNA is TGTGCCAGCAGCTTCCGGGCCCCGGGACAGCCCCAGCATTTT. This encodes CASSFRAPGQPQHF. Here the CDR3 is joined to the reference TRBV5-6 and TRBJ1-5 genes, and the full variable domain is: DAGVTQSPTHLIKTRGQQVTLRCSPKSGHDTVSWYQQALGQGPQFIFQYYEEEERQRGNFPDRFSGHQFPNYSSELNVNALLLGDSALYLCASSFRAPGQPQHFGDGTRLSIL.